Following are 32 T cell receptor beta chains from one sample sequenced in a study of CD8 T cells in Susac syndrome. Reverse transcription of 0.5 to 1 ug RNA was carried out with random hexamers. TCRdb used MiXCR to reprocess the immunoSEQ multiplex PCR reads, holding one entry per CDR3 protein. This sample carries under 70,000 distinct CDR3 sequences, over 90% of them seen once, and the ten largest clones take less than 0.95%. The sample consisted of CD8+ T cells from PBMCs. All receptors derive from a human donor with Susac syndrome.

The V gene is TRBV12-3 or TRBV12-4, the J gene TRBJ1-1; D gene ambiguous. Trimming cost V 1 base and J 11 bases, with 8 bases left between them. The CDR3 length is 11 residues. The CDR3 loop is CASSLVGDAFF. The CDR3 DNA sequence: TGTGCCAGCAGTTTAGTGGGAGACGCTTTCTTT.

This sequence joins TRBV20-1 and TRBJ2-5; possible D gene TRBD2, 5 bases. CDR1 DFQATT and CDR2 SNEGSKA come from the germline V gene (reference sequence). There are 14 residues in the CDR3. Between the trimmed V and J ends, which lost 3 bases and 7 bases, there was a span of 18 bases. Here the CDR3 DNA reads TGCAGTGCTAGTTTGCTCACGGAGGAAGGGACCCAGTACTTC. Amino acid sequence: CSASLLTEEGTQYF.

This clonotype has just a few counts. J is TRBJ2-7 and V is TRBV19; D remains unclear. The germline gives CDR1 LNHDA, CDR2 SQIVND (reference sequence). This CDR3 region has 12 residues. Trimming left V 5 bases short and J 0 bases short, with 5 bases between. CDR3 in DNA: TGTGCCAGTAGTTGGACCTCCTACGAGCAGTACTTC. The encoded protein is CASSWTSYEQYF.

This chain uses TRBV24-1 with TRBJ2-1; D gene uncertain. The CDR3 runs to 12 residues. Germline V lookup: CDR1 KGHDR, CDR2 SFDVKD. V was clipped by 3 bases and J by 6 bases, with 5 bases between them. CDR3 region: CATSDPGNEQFF. The CDR3, as DNA: TGTGCCACCAGTGATCCCGGCAATGAGCAGTTCTTC.

V gene TRBV12-3 or TRBV12-4 combines with J gene TRBJ2-5; D possibly corresponds to TRBD1 (7 bases). Trimming pared 6 bases from V and 5 bases from J, leaving 19 bases between. CDR3 size: 15 residues. In nucleotides, the CDR3 is TGTGCCAGCAGCAGACAGGGACTCCAGGGGGAGACCCAGTACTTC. This gives the protein CASSRQGLQGETQYF.

The genes are TRBV7-8 and TRBJ2-1, with 7 positions matching TRBD2. The CDR3 is 17 amino acids. Losses at the gene ends were 2 bases for V and 10 bases for J; bases not matched to a gene: 17. Germline V lookup: CDR1 SGHVS, CDR2 FQNEAQ. The CDR3 bases are TGTGCCAGCAGCTTAAACCCCTCCGGGACTACCTTGCGGGAGCAGTTCTTC. Translation: CASSLNPSGTTLREQFF.

The chain couples TRBV27 to TRBJ2-3, with D perhaps TRBD2 (5 bases). V lost 4 bases to trimming and J lost 2 bases, with 25 bases between them. The CDR3 spans 19 residues. Per the germline V gene, CDR1 is MNHEY and CDR2 is SMNVEV (reference sequence). For the CDR3, the DNA is TGTGCCAGCAGTTCCGACTTCCCGGGAACTTCGGGAAACACAGATACGCAGTATTTT. Protein: CASSSDFPGTSGNTDTQYF.

V is TRBV4-1 and J is TRBJ1-2; D not resolved. V lost 5 bases, J lost 3 bases, and 13 bases lay in between. The germline gives CDR1 MGHRA, CDR2 YSYEKL. The CDR3 consists of 14 residues. The CDR3, as DNA: TGCGCCAGCAGCTCGGGTAGGAATGACTATGGCTACACCTTC. Translating gives CASSSGRNDYGYTF.

This sequence joins TRBV15 and TRBJ2-5; D gene unclear. Germline assignment: CDR1 LNHNV and CDR2 YYDKDF (reference sequence). CDR3 length: 16 amino acids. The V end was cut by 0 bases, the J end by 5 bases, with 16 bases between. The CDR3 region has the DNA TGTGCCACCAGCAGAGATCCGGCCCTCGGTGGGGAGACCCAGTACTTC. Amino acids: CATSRDPALGGETQYF.

Only one count was recorded for this clonotype. CDR3 residues: CASSLVSSGEYTGELFF. CDR3 bases: TGTGCCAGCAGCTTAGTGTCTAGCGGGGAGTACACCGGGGAGCTGTTTTTT. This sequence joins TRBV7-6 and TRBJ2-2; 9 nucleotides line up with TRBD2. V was clipped by 1 base and J by 3 bases; unmatched bases: 6. This CDR3 has 17 residues. Germline V lookup: CDR1 SGHVS, CDR2 FNYEAQ.

The CDR3 loop is CASSFRGFTDTQYF. As DNA, the CDR3 is TGTGCCAGCAGTTTCCGCGGGTTCACAGATACGCAGTATTTT. The chain recombines TRBV12-3 or TRBV12-4 with TRBJ2-3; possibly TRBD2 for D (5 bases). With 3 bases removed from V and 2 bases from J, the gap between germline ends came to 9 bases. This CDR3 has 14 amino acids.

The CDR3 DNA follows: TGCGCCAGCAGCCAAGGGAACCTAGCGGGGGCTACCTACGAGCAGTACTTC. It yields the protein CASSQGNLAGATYEQYF. The rearrangement joins TRBV4-1 to TRBJ2-7, with 10 bases aligning to TRBD2. V gave up 1 base and J gave up 2 bases; unmatched junction bases: 8. CDR1 is MGHRA, CDR2 YSYEKL, per germline. The CDR3 extends over 17 amino acids.

The chain recombines TRBV4-3 with TRBJ1-5; no reliable D call. V was cut by 4 bases and J by 4 bases, with 8 bases left in between. Germline CDR1 LGHNA, CDR2 YSLEER. CDR3 length: 13 residues. The CDR3 spells CASSRRVNQPQHF. For the CDR3, the DNA is TGCGCCAGCAGCCGACGGGTTAATCAGCCCCAGCATTTT.

The chain couples TRBV29-1 to TRBJ2-1; tentatively, D is TRBD1 (6 bases). V was cut by 4 bases and J by 0 bases, with 16 bases left in between. The CDR3 spans 16 residues. Germline values: CDR1 SQVTM, CDR2 ANQGSEA. DNA of the CDR3: TGCAGCGTTGGGGGACATCCGGAAAGCTCCTACAATGAGCAGTTCTTC. It codes for CSVGGHPESSYNEQFF.

CDR3 DNA sequence: TGTGCCACCATGCATGTGGGGACCTCCTATAATTCACCCCTCCACTTT. Encoded protein: CATMHVGTSYNSPLHF. The V call is TRBV7-9, the J call TRBJ1-6; tentatively, D is TRBD1 (5 bases). CDR1 SEHNR and CDR2 FQNEAQ come from the germline V gene (reference sequence). V dropped 10 bases and J dropped 0 bases, with 16 bases sitting between them. This CDR3 comprises 16 residues.

V gene TRBV9 combines with J gene TRBJ1-2; D may be TRBD1 (5 bases). Germline V gene data show CDR1 as SGDLS and CDR2 as YYNGEE. This CDR3 is built from 14 residues. V gave up 0 bases and J gave up 6 bases, with 12 bases separating them. In DNA, the CDR3 is TGTGCCAGCAGCGTAGGTCTAATGGGGGATGGCTACACCTTC. Amino acid sequence: CASSVGLMGDGYTF.

This rearrangement joins TRBV4-1 to TRBJ1-1; 8 bases fit TRBD1. V gave up 4 bases and J gave up 7 bases; unmatched junction bases: 5. The CDR3 covers 13 residues. Germline-derived CDR1 and CDR2 are MGHRA and YSYEKL. CDR3 nucleotides: TGCGCCAGCAGCCTGACAGGGGTTAGTGAAGCTTTCTTT. Amino acids: CASSLTGVSEAFF.

The V gene is TRBV28, the J gene TRBJ1-1, with no clear D. CDR1 and CDR2 (germline): MDHEN, SYDVKM. V dropped 3 bases and J dropped 2 bases, with 7 bases sitting between them. CDR3 size: 13 residues. CDR3 nucleotides: TGTGCCAGCAGTTTTCGATCCAACACTGAAGCTTTCTTT. Protein sequence: CASSFRSNTEAFF.

This clonotype was observed a single time. The rearrangement joins TRBV4-1 to TRBJ2-7; D may be TRBD2 (7 bases). Trimming cost V 0 bases and J 2 bases, with 14 bases left between them. This CDR3 is 16 amino acids long. CDR1 is MGHRA and CDR2 is YSYEKL in the germline V gene. The CDR3 sequence is CASSQEAGGLTYEQYF. DNA of the CDR3: TGCGCCAGCAGCCAAGAGGCCGGGGGGCTCACCTACGAGCAGTACTTC.

This clonotype has just one count. This rearrangement joins TRBV6-6 to TRBJ1-2; 8 bases map to TRBD1. Germline lookup yields CDR1 MNHNY and CDR2 SVGAGI (reference sequence). After removal of 5 bases from V and 3 bases from J, the junction contained 2 bases not matched to a gene. This CDR3 region has 13 residues. The CDR3 protein is CASSTDRDYGYTF. Written as DNA, the CDR3 is TGTGCCAGCAGTACGGACAGGGACTATGGCTACACCTTC.

This clonotype was detected only once. The chain has TRBV4-1 and TRBJ1-5, with 8 bases fitting TRBD1. The CDR3 runs to 16 residues. Unmatched junction bases numbered 6, after V lost 0 bases and J lost 5 bases. CDR1 and CDR2 from the germline V gene are MGHRA and YSYEKL. The CDR3 coding sequence is TGCGCCAGCAGCCAAGAACGCGAACAGGGGGATCAGCCCCAGCATTTT. Translated: CASSQEREQGDQPQHF.

The genes are TRBV6-2 or TRBV6-3 and TRBJ1-6; possible D gene TRBD1, 6 bases. The CDR3 is 16 amino acids. Germline V lookup: CDR1 MNHEY, CDR2 SVGEGT. V shed 5 bases and J shed 5 bases, with 16 bases lying between them. For the CDR3, the DNA is TGTGCCAGCAGTCAACTCGGGACACAGGATAATTCACCCCTCCACTTT. Residues: CASSQLGTQDNSPLHF.

This sequence joins TRBV7-2 and TRBJ2-7; D is unclear. The germline V gene has CDR1 SGHTA and CDR2 FQGNSA. V gave up 2 bases and J gave up 3 bases, with 17 bases separating them. This CDR3 spans 16 amino acids. The CDR3 region has the DNA TGTGCCAGCAGCTTATCGGGTGGAAGCGCAAGCTACGAGCAGTACTTC. It yields the protein CASSLSGGSASYEQYF.

This clonotype was found once. The chain employs TRBV5-1 and TRBJ2-5; no reliable D call. This CDR3 comprises 15 residues. Between the trimmed V and J ends, which lost 0 bases and 10 bases, there was a span of 19 bases. The germline gives CDR1 SGHRS, CDR2 YFSETQ. The chain's CDR3 is CASSLGGRAPLDQYF. Written as DNA, the CDR3 is TGCGCCAGCAGCTTGGGGGGTCGGGCCCCACTGGACCAGTACTTC. The variable domain in full, with the rest retrieved from reference TRBV5-1 and TRBJ2-5, is KAGVTQTPRYLIKTRGQQVTLSCSPISGHRSVSWYQQTPGQGLQFLFEYFSETQRNKGNFPGRFSGRQFSNSRSEMNVSTLELGDSALYLCASSLGGRAPLDQYFGPGTRLLVL.

This rearrangement joins TRBV6-5 to TRBJ1-1; no clear D. V was pared by 8 bases and J by 0 bases, with 7 bases between. Per germline, CDR1 MNHEY and CDR2 SVGAGI. The CDR3 contains 12 residues. In DNA, the CDR3 is TGTGCCAGCGAAGGACTGAACACTGAAGCTTTCTTT. Translating gives CASEGLNTEAFF.

The chain combines TRBV7-9 with TRBJ2-1, with no clear D. Trimming took off 7 bases at V and 1 base at J, with 11 bases between the two ends. Germline lookup yields CDR1 SEHNR and CDR2 FQNEAQ (reference sequence). The CDR3 has 14 amino acids. The CDR3 loop is CASTIDGSYNEQFF. The CDR3 DNA reads TGTGCCAGCACCATCGACGGGTCCTACAATGAGCAGTTCTTC.

The chain joins TRBV29-1 to TRBJ2-1; 7 bases line up with TRBD1. V was pared by 7 bases and J by 6 bases, with 9 bases of the junction left unmatched. The CDR3 covers 13 residues. From germline, CDR1 is SQVTM and CDR2 ANQGSEA. This CDR3 is CSAKGAWSNEQFF. In DNA, the CDR3 is TGCAGCGCGAAGGGGGCGTGGAGCAATGAGCAGTTCTTC.

This chain links TRBV20-1 with TRBJ2-3, with 7 bases lining up with TRBD1. Germline lookup yields CDR1 DFQATT and CDR2 SNEGSKA (reference sequence). The V and J ends lost 6 bases and 6 bases, in that order; junction bases with no gene match: 12. The CDR3 has 14 amino acids. The CDR3 bases are TGCAGTGCCCATTCGACAGGGTTGGTCGATACGCAGTATTTT. Amino acid sequence: CSAHSTGLVDTQYF.

This chain uses TRBV7-9 with TRBJ2-7, with D unclear. CDR1 is SEHNR and CDR2 is FQNEAQ in the germline V gene (reference sequence). V was cut by 5 bases and J by 6 bases, with 17 bases left in between. The CDR3 runs to 14 residues. The CDR3 sequence: CASSPRPPFFEQYF. Written as DNA, the CDR3 is TGTGCCAGCAGCCCCCGCCCCCCTTTCTTCGAGCAGTACTTC. Looking up the rest from reference TRBV7-9 and TRBJ2-7 gives the full variable domain: DTGVSQNPRHKITKRGQNVTFRCDPISEHNRLYWYRQTLGQGPEFLTYFQNEAQLEKSRLLSDRFSAERPKGSFSTLEIQRTEQGDSAMYLCASSPRPPFFEQYFGPGTRLTVT.

V is TRBV28 and J is TRBJ2-3; D call uncertain. Between the trimmed V and J ends, which lost 6 bases and 7 bases, there was a span of 17 bases. CDR3 length: 14 amino acids. Germline-derived CDR1 and CDR2 are MDHEN and SYDVKM. The CDR3 sequence: CASSDGPVRNTQYF. The CDR3 DNA reads TGTGCCAGCAGCGACGGGCCGGTACGGAATACGCAGTATTTT.

A single count supports this clonotype. CDR3 in amino acids: CASSQRLAGGTGELFF. The DNA of the CDR3 is TGCGCCAGCAGCCAGCGACTAGCGGGGGGCACCGGGGAGCTGTTTTTT. The J gene is TRBJ2-2, the V gene TRBV4-1; 13 bases align to TRBD2. The V and J ends lost 3 bases and 4 bases, in that order; junction bases with no gene match: 2. CDR3 length equals 16 residues. CDR1 and CDR2 (germline): MGHRA, YSYEKL.

This chain links TRBV30 with TRBJ1-1; D is unclear. Germline CDR1 and CDR2: GTSNPN and SVGIG (reference sequence). This CDR3 is built from 14 residues. V was clipped by 1 base and J by 0 bases, with 9 bases between them. CDR3 DNA: TGTGCCTGGAGTGGTAGTACTTTGAACACTGAAGCTTTCTTT. It yields the protein CAWSGSTLNTEAFF.